This T cell receptor (beta chain) was identified in a study of blood T cell repertoires in COVID-19. At the level of the study: The origin of the acute and convalescent COVID-19 samples was the United States, Italy and Spain. Sources were T cells, B-cell-depleted T cells, or PBMCs; the material itself was cDNA or gDNA.

In the source study's methods: Reference gene primer amplification gave nucleated cell count estimates. The method was immunoSEQ multiplex PCR; TCRdb's version includes in-frame clones alone and lacks a portion of them. The V and J calls and the clone size are those of that table, but D and trimming were determined from the DNA. The sample lists roughly 70,000 clones, more than 75% seen once, with 3.2% in the top ten. Looked up from germline, CDR1 is MGHRA and CDR2 is YSYEKL. The ends lost 1 base at V and 6 bases at J; junction bases unmatched: 5. The CDR3 runs 15 residues. The V gene is TRBV4-1, the J gene TRBJ2-2; TRBD2 aligns across 7 bases. This TCR was sampled from a man aged 50 or older with active COVID-19. Specimen: peripheral blood. The CDR3 DNA follows: TGCGCCAGCAGCCAAGTCGGGGGGAGCGCCGGGGAGCTGTTTTTT. As protein: CASSQVGGSAGELFF.